This TCR beta chain comes out of a study of shared clonotypes between healthy human individuals. Assay used: immunoSEQ multiplex PCR; TCRdb lists only in-frame clones, some missing. Altogether a few hundred thousand clones are present, around 97% being singletons, with the ten largest covering around 0.06%. After removal of 0 bases from V and 8 bases from J, the junction contained 10 bases not matched to a gene. Germline V gene sequence: CDR1 GTSNPN, CDR2 SVGIG (reference sequence). The CDR3 has 15 residues. The sequencing input was naive CD4+ T cells sorted from blood. Subset meaning: CD45RA+ positively selected. The rearrangement uses TRBV30 and TRBJ1-3, with TRBD1 matching 7 bases. The sequence came from a young woman in good health. Here the CDR3 reads CAWSVQGPLSDTIYF. CDR3 sequence (DNA): TGTGCCTGGAGTGTACAGGGGCCCCTCTCAGACACCATATATTTT.